The 18 T cell receptor beta chains reported below all come from one sample, sequenced in a study of blood T cell repertoires in COVID-19. The method was immunoSEQ multiplex PCR; TCRdb's version includes in-frame clones alone and lacks a portion of them. The data contain approximately 160,000 clones, around 84% of them singletons. Sequencing was done on a sample of peripheral blood. The receptors were gathered from a woman of 80 years or more with acute or convalescent COVID-19.

The gene calls are TRBV5-1 and TRBJ2-5; D remains ambiguous. CDR1 is SGHRS and CDR2 is YFSETQ in the germline V gene. The V end lost 5 bases, the J end lost 3 bases, and 5 bases lay between the germline ends. This CDR3 region has 11 residues. The CDR3 spells CASRAEETQYF. In nucleotides, the CDR3 is TGCGCCAGCAGGGCAGAAGAGACCCAGTACTTC.

The J gene is TRBJ1-1, the V gene TRBV18; unclear D gene. The germline V gene has CDR1 KGHSH and CDR2 LQKENI. V lost 6 bases and J 3 bases, leaving 14 bases between the germline ends. CDR3 length: 14 residues. As DNA, the CDR3 is TGTGCCAGCTCCTCCGCGCGGGGAGACACTGAAGCTTTCTTT. Its protein is CASSSARGDTEAFF. Drawing the rest from reference TRBV18 and TRBJ1-1, the complete variable domain is NAGVMQNPRHLVRRRGQEARLRCSPMKGHSHVYWYRQLPEEGLKFMVYLQKENIIDESGMPKERFSAEFPKEGPSILRIQQVVRGDSAAYFCASSSARGDTEAFFGQGTRLTVV.

The genes are TRBV12-2 and TRBJ2-2; TRBD1, the D gene given by the table, was not confirmed from the DNA. TRBV12-2 is designated a pseudogene. This CDR3 is 16 amino acids long. Here the CDR3 DNA reads TGTGCAAGTCGCCCCAGGACAGGGGGCGCGACCGGGGAGCTGTTTTTT. Protein: CASRPRTGGATGELFF.

Remarks on this clone: A read error may produce the germline difference seen at one junction end. The V and J genes are TRBV29-1 and TRBJ1-3, with D possibly TRBD1 on 5 matching bases. Germline-derived CDR1 and CDR2 are SQVTM and ANQGSEA. The CDR3 is made up of 12 amino acids. CDR3 region: CSAELGGNTIYF. DNA of the CDR3: TGCAGCGCTGAACTCGGGGGTAACACCATATATTTT.

This sequence joins TRBV10-3 and TRBJ2-5; perhaps TRBD2 as D (6 bases). Trimming left V 5 bases short and J 0 bases short, with 10 bases between. Germline CDR1 ENHRY, CDR2 SYGVKD. The CDR3 has 14 amino acids. The CDR3 DNA reads TGTGCCATCAGTCCCAGCGGGCACCAAGAGACCCAGTACTTC. Residues: CAISPSGHQETQYF.

The rearrangement uses TRBV19 and TRBJ1-1, with TRBD1 identical over 9 bases. Germline CDR1 LNHDA, CDR2 SQIVND (reference sequence). The CDR3 consists of 14 residues. V lost 2 bases to trimming and J lost 5 bases; unmatched junction nucleotides: 3. CDR3 in amino acids: CASSIQGTGTEAFF. The CDR3 nucleotides are TGTGCCAGTAGTATACAGGGGACAGGGACTGAAGCTTTCTTT.

This clone was recorded once. This rearrangement joins TRBV9 to TRBJ2-3; maybe TRBD1 (6 bases). The CDR3 length is 15 residues. The germline V gene has CDR1 SGDLS and CDR2 YYNGEE. V lost 2 bases, J lost 2 bases, and 12 bases lay in between. The DNA of the CDR3 is TGTGCCAGCAGCGTCCCGACAGGAAACACAGATACGCAGTATTTT. This codes for CASSVPTGNTDTQYF.

The gene calls are TRBV19 and TRBJ2-4; D unresolved. Germline V gene sequence: CDR1 LNHDA, CDR2 SQIVND (reference sequence). Trimming removed 5 bases from V and 9 bases from J, with 8 bases in between. The CDR3 runs 11 residues. The CDR3 here is CASSRRFIQYF. The CDR3 DNA reads as TGTGCCAGTAGTCGTAGATTCATTCAGTACTTC.

This sequence joins TRBV13 and TRBJ1-1, with TRBD1 matching over 7 bases. Looked up from germline, CDR1 is PRHDT and CDR2 is FYEKMQ (reference sequence). This CDR3 has 13 amino acids. After removal of 1 base from V and 5 bases from J, the junction contained 1 base not matched to a gene. The CDR3 DNA reads TGTGCCAGCAGCTTAGAGGGGGCGACTGAAGCTTTCTTT. As protein: CASSLEGATEAFF.

V is TRBV2 and J is TRBJ1-1; D gene unclear. The V end was cut by 4 bases, the J end by 4 bases, with 10 bases between. The CDR3 extends over 13 amino acids. The germline gives CDR1 SNHLY, CDR2 FYNNEI. In nucleotides, the CDR3 is TGTGCCAGCAGTGGCGACGGGATCACTGAAGCTTTCTTT. Amino acids: CASSGDGITEAFF.

The chain uses TRBV19 and TRBJ2-1, with TRBD1 matching over 8 bases. Trimming cost V 7 bases and J 7 bases; bases outside gene matches: 6. This CDR3 is 13 amino acids long. Germline assignment: CDR1 LNHDA and CDR2 SQIVND (reference sequence). CDR3 sequence: CASMRTGRNEQFF. The CDR3 DNA is TGTGCCAGTATGCGGACAGGGAGAAATGAGCAGTTCTTC.

The gene calls are TRBV11-2 and TRBJ2-6; 8 bases map to TRBD2. The CDR3 totals 17 residues. CDR1 and CDR2 (germline): SGHAT, FQNNGV. Trimming took 6 bases from V and 0 from J; bases not matched to a gene: 7. The CDR3 protein is CASRLSGKGSGANVLTF. The CDR3 DNA reads TGTGCCAGCAGACTTAGCGGGAAGGGCTCTGGGGCCAACGTCCTGACTTTC.

This rearrangement joins TRBV4-2 to TRBJ1-4; 9 bases align to TRBD1. The CDR3 is 16 residues long. Germline values: CDR1 LGHNA, CDR2 YNFKEQ. With 1 base clipped from V and 7 bases from J, the junction kept 7 bases outside the gene matches. Here the CDR3 reads CASSQVGTGSIEKLFF. The DNA for the CDR3 is TGTGCCAGCAGCCAAGTAGGGACAGGGAGTATTGAAAAACTGTTTTTT.

This chain joins TRBV2 and TRBJ1-1, with D unclear. The CDR3 runs to 11 residues. Germline V gives CDR1 SNHLY, CDR2 FYNNEI. Trimming removed 0 bases from V and 10 bases from J, with 6 bases in between. The CDR3 DNA follows: TGTGCCAGCAGTGAAGCCGGCGGAGCTTTCTTT. It encodes CASSEAGGAFF. The variable domain in full, completed from reference TRBV2 and TRBJ1-1, reads EPEVTQTPSHQVTQMGQEVILRCVPISNHLYFYWYRQILGQKVEFLVSFYNNEISEKSEIFDDQFSVERPDGSNFTLKIRSTKLEDSAMYFCASSEAGGAFFGQGTRLTVV.

The count of this clone is one. The chain uses TRBV3-1 (or the pseudogene TRBV3-2) and TRBJ2-3; the D is unclear. From germline, CDR1 is LGHDT and CDR2 YNNKEL (reference sequence). There are 16 residues in the CDR3. V was cut by 0 bases and J by 8 bases, with 18 bases left in between. CDR3 sequence reads: CASSQDSPLGRSTQYF. The CDR3 bases are TGTGCCAGCAGCCAAGATTCCCCCCTGGGCCGAAGTACGCAGTATTTT.

The sample holds one count of this clone. CDR3 coding DNA: TGTGCCACCAGCAGAGATAGGGGCTCCTACGAGCAGTACTTC. Translating gives CATSRDRGSYEQYF. The chain uses TRBV15 and TRBJ2-7, with D possibly being TRBD1 (5 bases). This CDR3 is 14 amino acids long. Trimming pared 0 bases from V and 0 bases from J, leaving 6 bases between. Germline loops: CDR1 LNHNV, CDR2 YYDKDF (reference sequence).

The J gene is TRBJ1-3, the V gene TRBV9, with 10 bases lining up with TRBD1. The CDR3 has 17 amino acids. The junction had 6 bases not matched to a gene; V was cut back by 3 bases and J by 0 bases. CDR1 and CDR2 from the germline V gene are SGDLS and YYNGEE. CDR3 nucleotide sequence: TGTGCCAGCAGCGACCCCGGGACAGGGGCCTCTGGAAACACCATATATTTT. Translated, it gives CASSDPGTGASGNTIYF.

The CDR3 DNA reads TGTGCCAGCAGCTCCACGGGACAGGCAACTTATAGCAATCAGCCCCAGCATTTT. This encodes CASSSTGQATYSNQPQHF. The rearrangement uses TRBV11-2 and TRBJ1-5, with TRBD1 matching 8 bases. Germline loops: CDR1 SGHAT, CDR2 FQNNGV. V was clipped by 4 bases and J by 0 bases; unmatched bases: 11. The CDR3 covers 18 residues. The variable domain in full, completed from reference TRBV11-2 and TRBJ1-5, reads EAGVAQSPRYKIIEKRQSVAFWCNPISGHATLYWYQQILGQGPKLLIQFQNNGVVDDSQLPKDRFSAERLKGVDSTLKIQPAKLEDSAVYLCASSSTGQATYSNQPQHFGDGTRLSIL.